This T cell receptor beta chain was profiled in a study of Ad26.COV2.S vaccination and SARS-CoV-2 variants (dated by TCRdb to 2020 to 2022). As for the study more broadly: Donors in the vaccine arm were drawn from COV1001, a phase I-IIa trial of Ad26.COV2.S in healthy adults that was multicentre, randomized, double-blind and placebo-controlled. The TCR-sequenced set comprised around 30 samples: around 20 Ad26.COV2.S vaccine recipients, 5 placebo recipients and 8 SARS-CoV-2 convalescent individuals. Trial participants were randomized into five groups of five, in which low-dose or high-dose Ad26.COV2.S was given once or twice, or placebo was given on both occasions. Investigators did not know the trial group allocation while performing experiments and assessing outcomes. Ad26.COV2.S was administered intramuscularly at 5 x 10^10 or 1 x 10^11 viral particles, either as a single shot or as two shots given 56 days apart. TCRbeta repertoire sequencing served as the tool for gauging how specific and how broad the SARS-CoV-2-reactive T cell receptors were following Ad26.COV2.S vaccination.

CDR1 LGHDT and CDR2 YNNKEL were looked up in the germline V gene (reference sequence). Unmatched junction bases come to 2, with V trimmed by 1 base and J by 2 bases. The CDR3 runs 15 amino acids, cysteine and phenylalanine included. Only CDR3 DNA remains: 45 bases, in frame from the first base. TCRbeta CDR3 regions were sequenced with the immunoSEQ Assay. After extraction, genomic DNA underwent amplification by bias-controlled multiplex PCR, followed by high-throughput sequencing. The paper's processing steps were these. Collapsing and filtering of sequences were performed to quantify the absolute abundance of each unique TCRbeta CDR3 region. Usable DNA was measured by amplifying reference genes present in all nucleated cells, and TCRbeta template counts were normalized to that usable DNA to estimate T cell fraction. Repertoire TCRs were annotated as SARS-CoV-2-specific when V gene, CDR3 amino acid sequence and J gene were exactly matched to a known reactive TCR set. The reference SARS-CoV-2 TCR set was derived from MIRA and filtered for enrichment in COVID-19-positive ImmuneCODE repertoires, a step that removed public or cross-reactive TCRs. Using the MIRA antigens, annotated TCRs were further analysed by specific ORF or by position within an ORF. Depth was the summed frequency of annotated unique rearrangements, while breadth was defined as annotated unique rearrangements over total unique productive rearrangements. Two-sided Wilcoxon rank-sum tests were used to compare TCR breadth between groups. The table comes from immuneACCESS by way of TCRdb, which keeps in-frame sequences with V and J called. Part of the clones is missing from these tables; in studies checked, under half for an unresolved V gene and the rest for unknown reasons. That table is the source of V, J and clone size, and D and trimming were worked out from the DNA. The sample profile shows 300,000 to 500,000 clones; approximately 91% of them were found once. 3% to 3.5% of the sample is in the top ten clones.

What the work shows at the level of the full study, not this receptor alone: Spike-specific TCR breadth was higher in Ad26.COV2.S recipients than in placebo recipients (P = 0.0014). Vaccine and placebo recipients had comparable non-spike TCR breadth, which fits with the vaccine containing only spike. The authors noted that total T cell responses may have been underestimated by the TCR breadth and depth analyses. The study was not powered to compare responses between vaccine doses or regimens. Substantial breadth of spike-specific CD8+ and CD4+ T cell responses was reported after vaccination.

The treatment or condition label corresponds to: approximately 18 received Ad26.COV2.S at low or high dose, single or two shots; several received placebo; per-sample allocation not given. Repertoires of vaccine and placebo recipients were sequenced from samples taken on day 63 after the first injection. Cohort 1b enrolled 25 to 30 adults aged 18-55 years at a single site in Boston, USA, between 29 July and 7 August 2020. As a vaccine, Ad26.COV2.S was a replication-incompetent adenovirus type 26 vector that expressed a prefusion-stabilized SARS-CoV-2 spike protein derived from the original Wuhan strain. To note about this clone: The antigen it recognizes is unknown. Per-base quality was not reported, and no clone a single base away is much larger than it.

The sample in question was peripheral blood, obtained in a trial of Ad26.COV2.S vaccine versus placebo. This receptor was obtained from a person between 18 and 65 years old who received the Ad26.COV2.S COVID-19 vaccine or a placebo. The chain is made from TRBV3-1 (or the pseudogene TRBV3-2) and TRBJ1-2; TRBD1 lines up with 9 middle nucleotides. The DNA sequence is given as TGTGCCAGCAGCCAAGGCGGGACAGGGAACTATGGCTACACCTTC. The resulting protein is CASSQGGTGNYGYTF.